The entry below describes one T cell receptor beta chain. The record originates from a study of blood T cell repertoires in COVID-19. In the original processing: From reference gene primer amplification, estimates of nucleated cell counts were derived. Sequencing was performed with immunoSEQ multiplex PCR; in TCRdb, only in-frame clones are kept and a portion is missing. The V and J calls and the clone size are those of that table, but D and trimming were determined from the DNA. The repertoire holds 130,000 to 150,000 clones, with roughly 81% as singletons. Per the germline V gene, CDR1 is LNHDA and CDR2 is SQIVND (reference sequence). V gave up 4 bases and J gave up 0 bases; unmatched junction bases: 8. This CDR3 has 18 amino acids.

This TCR came from a human donor with acute or convalescent COVID-19. The donor label of this sample is uncertain. The genes are TRBV19 and TRBJ2-6, with 8 bases matching TRBD1. The sequencing input was peripheral blood. The CDR3 protein is CASSKWDRSSSGANVLTF. The DNA for the CDR3 is TGTGCCAGTAGTAAGTGGGACAGGTCTTCCTCTGGGGCCAACGTCCTGACTTTC. Complete variable domain (other parts from reference TRBV19 and TRBJ2-6): DGGITQSPKYLFRKEGQNVTLSCEQNLNHDAMYWYRQDPGQGLRLIYYSQIVNDFQKGDIAEGYSVSREKKESFPLTVTSAQKNPTAFYLCASSKWDRSSSGANVLTFGAGSRLTVL.